Below, 29 T cell receptor beta chains from the same sample are listed, as sequenced in a study of blood T cell repertoires in COVID-19. Only in-frame clones appear in the TCRdb table, and some are missing; sequencing was by immunoSEQ multiplex PCR. The profile shows about 140,000 clones, about four fifths of them singletons. The sequenced sample was peripheral blood. Every receptor here comes from a woman aged 60-75 years with active or convalescent COVID-19.

This clone appeared a single time. This rearrangement joins TRBV7-9 to TRBJ1-2; 9 bases match TRBD1. Germline CDR1 is SEHNR and CDR2 is FQNEAQ (reference sequence). The length of the CDR3 is 15 residues. J gave up 5 bases and V 5 bases, and 9 bases lay outside the gene matches. The CDR3 region has the DNA TGTGCCAGCAGCCAGGCGACAGGGGGAAGGTATGGCTACACCTTC. Protein product: CASSQATGGRYGYTF.

This chain joins TRBV10-3 and TRBJ2-2; 9 bases are shared with TRBD1. Germline trimming cut 10 bases from V and 3 bases from J; bases unmatched to any gene: 6. The CDR3 is 14 residues long. Per the germline V gene, CDR1 is ENHRY and CDR2 is SYGVKD. The CDR3 bases are TGTGCCACTACCGGGACAGGGTACACCGGGGAGCTGTTTTTT. This sequence encodes CATTGTGYTGELFF.

The J gene is TRBJ2-2, the V gene TRBV11-3, with 7 bases aligning to TRBD2. Trimming at V came to 2 bases and at J to 1 base, leaving 10 bases not matched to a gene. Germline values: CDR1 SGHNT, CDR2 YENEEA. The CDR3 runs 18 residues. CDR3 in amino acids: CASSLRTSALGNTGELFF. The CDR3 DNA sequence: TGTGCCAGCAGCTTAAGAACTAGCGCCCTTGGGAACACCGGGGAGCTGTTTTTT.

The genes are TRBV6-1 and TRBJ2-5; the match to TRBD2 covers 12 bases. Germline V CDR1 and CDR2: MNHNS, SASEGT. With 0 bases clipped from V and 5 bases from J, the junction kept 4 bases outside the gene matches. CDR3 size: 16 residues. CDR3 nucleotide sequence: TGTGCCAGCAGTGAAGCACTAGCGGGGGGTTGGGAGACCCAGTACTTC. Translating it yields CASSEALAGGWETQYF.

The chain is built from TRBV9 and TRBJ1-1; TRBD1 might be the D (6 bases). Germline values: CDR1 SGDLS, CDR2 YYNGEE. The CDR3 has 15 residues. V gave up 4 bases and J gave up 0 bases, with 13 bases separating them. The CDR3 protein is CASSPLGQLNTEAFF. The DNA of the CDR3 is TGTGCCAGCAGCCCGCTGGGACAACTGAACACTGAAGCTTTCTTT.

The chain has TRBV6-5 and TRBJ1-3; D is ambiguous. CDR3 length: 15 residues. CDR1 and CDR2 from the germline V gene are MNHEY and SVGAGI. V gave up 6 bases and J gave up 4 bases, with 16 bases separating them. CDR3 bases: TGTGCCAGCAGCCAGGCCCGGTTAGAAGGAAACACCATATATTTT. It translates to CASSQARLEGNTIYF.

The CDR3 nucleotides read TGTGCCAGTAGGAAAAACCCCGGGACACAGAACACTGAAGCTTTCTTT. Protein sequence: CASRKNPGTQNTEAFF. The chain couples TRBV19 to TRBJ1-1; tentative D call: TRBD1 (6 bases). Trimming pared 6 bases from V and 1 base from J, leaving 18 bases between. From germline, CDR1 is LNHDA and CDR2 SQIVND (reference sequence). The CDR3 has 16 amino acids. Full variable domain (rest looked up from reference TRBV19 and TRBJ1-1): DGGITQSPKYLFRKEGQNVTLSCEQNLNHDAMYWYRQDPGQGLRLIYYSQIVNDFQKGDIAEGYSVSREKKESFPLTVTSAQKNPTAFYLCASRKNPGTQNTEAFFGQGTRLTVV.

The V gene is TRBV5-1, the J gene TRBJ2-7; D remains ambiguous. The germline V gene has CDR1 SGHRS and CDR2 YFSETQ. The CDR3 consists of 13 residues. V lost 7 bases and J 1 base, leaving 12 bases between the germline ends. For the CDR3, the DNA is TGCGCCAGCGGGCCCGGCCATTCCTACGAGCAGTACGTC. It is translated as CASGPGHSYEQYV.

The chain combines TRBV6-5 with TRBJ2-3; 7 bases are shared with TRBD2. The CDR3 covers 14 residues. In germline, CDR1 is MNHEY, CDR2 SVGAGI. The V and J ends lost 8 bases and 6 bases, in that order; junction bases with no gene match: 11. CDR3 amino acids: CASRIAGPPDTQYF. The CDR3 coding sequence is TGTGCCAGCCGAATAGCGGGCCCTCCCGATACGCAGTATTTT.

This chain connects TRBV7-2 to TRBJ2-7; perhaps TRBD2 as D (6 bases). Germline CDR1 is SGHTA and CDR2 is FQGNSA. The CDR3 covers 14 residues. Trimming took 2 bases from V and 3 from J, leaving 11 bases between them. CDR3 nucleotide sequence: TGTGCCAGCAGCTTACGAATGGGGGGCTACGAGCAGTACTTC. Protein sequence: CASSLRMGGYEQYF.

In this sample, this clone turned up many times. The chain links TRBV28 to TRBJ1-2; the match to TRBD1 covers 7 bases. V trimming: 6 bases; J trimming: 8 bases; junction bases outside the gene matches: 9. Looked up from germline, CDR1 is MDHEN and CDR2 is SYDVKM. The CDR3 is 13 residues long. The CDR3 nucleotides read TGTGCCAGCAGGTGGGACAGTTCCTTCGGCTACACCTTC. It translates to CASRWDSSFGYTF.

This clone has only a few counts. This chain links TRBV29-1 with TRBJ2-6; 7 bases line up with TRBD1. Germline V CDR1 and CDR2: SQVTM, ANQGSEA. The CDR3 extends over 16 amino acids. Losses at the gene ends were 3 bases for V and 0 bases for J; bases not matched to a gene: 5. In DNA form, the CDR3 reads TGCAGCGTTGATACAGGGGCCGACTCTGGGGCCAACGTCCTGACTTTC. Translating gives CSVDTGADSGANVLTF.

J is TRBJ1-4 and V is TRBV29-1, with TRBD1 matching 10 bases. J gave up 4 bases and V 7 bases, and 3 bases lay outside the gene matches. Germline assignment: CDR1 SQVTM and CDR2 ANQGSEA. The CDR3 covers 13 residues. CDR3 nucleotide sequence: TGCAGCGCCGGGACAGGGGTTAATGAAAAACTGTTTTTT. This sequence encodes CSAGTGVNEKLFF.

J is TRBJ2-3 and V is TRBV27; D unresolved. V lost 6 bases, J lost 2 bases, and 9 bases lay in between. Germline CDR1 is MNHEY and CDR2 is SMNVEV (reference sequence). The CDR3 consists of 13 residues. CDR3 protein: CASRRRYTDTQYF. The CDR3 coding sequence is TGTGCCAGCAGACGCAGGTACACAGATACGCAGTATTTT.

The chain couples TRBV2 to TRBJ2-6, with 9 bases identical to TRBD2. The length of the CDR3 is 18 residues. Trimming took 3 bases from V and 0 from J; bases not matched to a gene: 6. Per the germline V gene, CDR1 is SNHLY and CDR2 is FYNNEI. The CDR3 DNA is TGTGCCAGCAGTGATGGGGTAGCGGGGGACTCTGGGGCCAACGTCCTGACTTTC. Its translation is CASSDGVAGDSGANVLTF.

This chain uses TRBV6-1 with TRBJ2-1; D unclear. The CDR3 is 14 residues long. The V end lost 1 base, the J end lost 6 bases, and 10 bases lay between the germline ends. The germline V gene encodes CDR1 MNHNS and CDR2 SASEGT. CDR3 nucleotide sequence: TGTGCCAGCAGTGAAGGCGCGGCTCTCAATGAGCAGTTCTTC. Protein sequence: CASSEGAALNEQFF.

The chain couples TRBV7-3 to TRBJ2-2; TRBD1 might be the D (5 bases). This CDR3 has 16 amino acids. Germline V gene data show CDR1 as SGHTA and CDR2 as FQGTGA. The V gene lost 5 bases and the J gene lost 4 bases, with 17 bases spanning the gap. CDR3 in DNA: TGTGCCAGCAGCCCGCTTCAGGGTGTTGGCACCGGGGAGCTGTTTTTT. Its translation: CASSPLQGVGTGELFF.

The rearrangement joins TRBV18 to TRBJ1-1; TRBD1 is a possible D gene (6 bases). CDR3 length equals 13 residues. V was pared by 2 bases and J by 6 bases, with 10 bases between. Germline V lookup: CDR1 KGHSH, CDR2 LQKENI. The CDR3 sequence: CASSPTGHPEAFF. In DNA form, the CDR3 reads TGTGCCAGCTCACCAACGGGACACCCTGAAGCTTTCTTT.

This chain uses TRBV28 with TRBJ1-6; D is possibly TRBD1 (6 bases). The CDR3 totals 15 residues. Germline V gene data show CDR1 as MDHEN and CDR2 as SYDVKM. Deletions cut 5 bases from V and 7 bases from J, with 15 bases between. In nucleotides, the CDR3 is TGTGCCAGCAGTAACATACAGGGCGGGAATTCACCCCTCCACTTT. It specifies CASSNIQGGNSPLHF. The variable domain in full, completed from reference TRBV28 and TRBJ1-6, reads DVKVTQSSRYLVKRTGEKVFLECVQDMDHENMFWYRQDPGLGLRLIYFSYDVKMKEKGDIPEGYSVSREKKERFSLILESASTNQTSMYLCASSNIQGGNSPLHFGNGTRLTVT.

The chain uses TRBV28 and TRBJ1-2; 8 bases are a match to TRBD1. The junction had 13 bases not matched to a gene; V was cut back by 5 bases and J by 8 bases. Germline values: CDR1 MDHEN, CDR2 SYDVKM. CDR3 size: 15 residues. The DNA of the CDR3 is TGTGCCAGCAGTCAGATCGGACAGGGTGGGTACGGCTACACCTTC. Translated, it gives CASSQIGQGGYGYTF.

The genes are TRBV7-8 and TRBJ2-3; D perhaps matches TRBD2 (6 bases). The germline V and J ends were trimmed by 1 base and 4 bases, with 15 bases remaining between them. The CDR3 is made up of 16 amino acids. Looked up from germline, CDR1 is SGHVS and CDR2 is FQNEAQ. The DNA for the CDR3 is TGTGCCAGCAGCTTAGTCACGGGAGCCCCCGCAGATACGCAGTATTTT. Protein product: CASSLVTGAPADTQYF.

CDR3 in amino acids: CASRQQGPTNGYTF. CDR3 nucleotide sequence: TGTGCCAGCAGACAACAGGGGCCAACTAATGGCTACACCTTC. The chain is built from TRBV6-5 and TRBJ1-2; 7 bases line up with TRBD1. Germline CDR1 MNHEY, CDR2 SVGAGI. V shed 6 bases, J shed 6 bases, and the junction held 10 bases outside the gene matches. This CDR3 has 14 amino acids.

For this clone: Other DNA variants within this sample encode the same CDR3. The chain uses TRBV19 and TRBJ2-5, with a possible D match to TRBD1 (5 bases). The ends were cut back, 3 bases at V and 1 base at J, with 9 bases in the middle. The CDR3 consists of 14 residues. Germline CDR1 and CDR2: LNHDA and SQIVND (reference sequence). The CDR3 is CASSIGQGQETQYF. The CDR3 nucleotides read TGTGCCAGTAGTATCGGGCAGGGCCAAGAGACCCAGTACTTC. Drawing the rest from reference TRBV19 and TRBJ2-5, the complete variable domain is DGGITQSPKYLFRKEGQNVTLSCEQNLNHDAMYWYRQDPGQGLRLIYYSQIVNDFQKGDIAEGYSVSREKKESFPLTVTSAQKNPTAFYLCASSIGQGQETQYFGPGTRLLVL.

The chain carries TRBV7-9 and TRBJ2-5; 12 bases line up with TRBD1. Losses at the gene ends were 5 bases for V and 3 bases for J; bases not matched to a gene: 4. Germline V lookup: CDR1 SEHNR, CDR2 FQNEAQ (reference sequence). The CDR3 runs 15 residues. The CDR3 nucleotides are TGTGCCAGCAGCCGGGACAGGGGGCGAGAAGAGACCCAGTACTTC. Protein product: CASSRDRGREETQYF.

V usage is TRBV23-1 and J usage is TRBJ2-3; 8 positions match TRBD1. TRBV23-1 is classed as an ORF, of uncertain function. The CDR3 runs 18 residues. The junction had 13 bases not matched to a gene; V was cut back by 4 bases and J by 1 base. This CDR3 reads CASSLHGGQGCCTDTQYF. The DNA for the CDR3 is TGCGCCAGCAGTCTCCATGGAGGACAGGGTTGTTGCACAGATACGCAGTATTTT.

The chain employs TRBV2 and TRBJ1-5, with D unresolved. V was trimmed by 7 bases and J by 7 bases, leaving 20 bases between them. CDR1 is SNHLY, CDR2 FYNNEI, per germline. CDR3 length equals 15 residues. The CDR3 nucleotides read TGTGCCAGCACCCCTGATGGCATTTCAAACCAGCCCCAGCATTTT. It is translated as CASTPDGISNQPQHF.

The chain carries TRBV24-1 and TRBJ2-7; 7 bases map to TRBD2. The germline V gene encodes CDR1 KGHDR and CDR2 SFDVKD. The CDR3 spans 13 residues. V lost 5 bases, J lost 6 bases, and 6 bases stayed unmatched. This CDR3 is CATSVGEGFEQYF. CDR3 nucleotide sequence: TGTGCCACCAGTGTAGGGGAGGGGTTCGAGCAGTACTTC.

The chain is built from TRBV27 and TRBJ2-3; 8 bases agree with TRBD2. The V segment lost 8 bases and the J segment 7 bases; nucleotides outside the gene matches: 8. Germline CDR1 reads MNHEY; CDR2 reads SMNVEV (reference sequence). The CDR3 totals 13 residues. CDR3 coding DNA: TGTGCCAGCGCATCCTTAGCGGGGAATACGCAGTATTTT. Its protein product is CASASLAGNTQYF.

The chain's CDR3 is CASSGNLGDEQFF. The CDR3 region has the DNA TGTGCCAGCAGTGGCAACCTAGGCGATGAGCAGTTCTTC. The chain has TRBV2 and TRBJ2-1; no clear D gene. The CDR3 extends over 13 amino acids. Between the trimmed V and J ends, which lost 4 bases and 8 bases, there was a span of 12 bases. Germline assignment: CDR1 SNHLY and CDR2 FYNNEI.